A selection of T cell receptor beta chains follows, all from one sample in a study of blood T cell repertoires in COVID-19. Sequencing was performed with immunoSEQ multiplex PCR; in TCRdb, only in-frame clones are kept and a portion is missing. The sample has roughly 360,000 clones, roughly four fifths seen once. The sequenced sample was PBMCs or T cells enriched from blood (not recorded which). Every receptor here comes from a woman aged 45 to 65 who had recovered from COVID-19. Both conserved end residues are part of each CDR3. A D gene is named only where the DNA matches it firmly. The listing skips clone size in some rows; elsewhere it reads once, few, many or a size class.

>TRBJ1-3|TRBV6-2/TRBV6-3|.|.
TGTGCCAGCAGCCGCGACGGGATCTCTGGAAACACCATATATTTT
CASSRDGISGNTIYF
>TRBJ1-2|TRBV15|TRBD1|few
TGTGCCACCAGCACCCGGGACAGCTACTACTATGGCTACACCTTC
CATSTRDSYYYGYTF
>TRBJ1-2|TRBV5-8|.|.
TGTGCCAGCAGCTTGGCGAGCCAAGGCTACACCTTC
CASSLASQGYTF
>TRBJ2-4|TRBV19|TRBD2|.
TGTGCCAGTACCCCCGGACGGGGGGGCGTTCAGTACTTC
CASTPGRGGVQYF
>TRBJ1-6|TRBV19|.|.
TGTGCCAGTAGAACGGGGAGCTCCTATAATTCACCCCTCCACTTT
CASRTGSSYNSPLHF
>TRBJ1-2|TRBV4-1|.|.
TGCGCCAGCAGCCACAAGGACGGGGTACTCGATTTTAGTGGCTACACCTTC
CASSHKDGVLDFSGYTF
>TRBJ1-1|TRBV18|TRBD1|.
TGTGCCAGCTCACCGGAGACAGGGGCTCTCACTGAAGCTTTCTTT
CASSPETGALTEAFF
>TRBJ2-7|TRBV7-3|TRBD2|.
TGTGCCAGCAGCTTAGCGGGGGGGAACTACGAGCAGTACTTC
CASSLAGGNYEQYF
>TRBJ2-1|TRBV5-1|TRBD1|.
TGCGCCAGCAGCTTGGCCGGGACAGGGAACAATGAGCAGTTCTTC
CASSLAGTGNNEQFF
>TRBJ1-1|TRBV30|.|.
TGTGCCTGGATGGAGGGTTTCACTGAAGCTTTCTTT
CAWMEGFTEAFF
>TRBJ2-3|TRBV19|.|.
TGTGCCAGTAGTCCCCAGCGTAGCACAGATACGCAGTATTTT
CASSPQRSTDTQYF
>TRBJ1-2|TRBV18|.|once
TGTGCCAGCTCACCGCGGCCCCGAAGCAAGGAAGGCTATGGCTACACCTTC
CASSPRPRSKEGYGYTF
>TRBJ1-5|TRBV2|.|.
TGTGCCAGCAGTGAGCTAAGATATAGCAATCAGCCCCAGCATTTT
CASSELRYSNQPQHF
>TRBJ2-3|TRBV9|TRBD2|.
TGTGCCAGCAGCGTAGCTCTAGCGGGGGCTTATAGCACAGATACGCAGTATTTT
CASSVALAGAYSTDTQYF
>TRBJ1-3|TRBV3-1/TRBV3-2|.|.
TGTGCCAGCAGCCAAGATATCCGACACAGGGCTGGAAACACCATATATTTT
CASSQDIRHRAGNTIYF
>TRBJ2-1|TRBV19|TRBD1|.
TGTGCCAGTAGCGGGACAGGGGCAAATGAGCAGTTCTTC
CASSGTGANEQFF
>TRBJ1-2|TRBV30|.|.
TGTGCCTGGAGTGTGGGACATACTATGGGCTACACCTTC
CAWSVGHTMGYTF
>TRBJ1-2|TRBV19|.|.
TGTGCCAGTAGTATCCAGGGGACCTCCTATGGCTACACCTTC
CASSIQGTSYGYTF
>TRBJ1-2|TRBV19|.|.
TGTGCCAGTAGTTCGCCTATTTCGAGCGGGGGCTACACCTTC
CASSSPISSGGYTF
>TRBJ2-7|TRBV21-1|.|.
TGTGCCAGCAGCCCCCAACAGGGGGTCCTCTCCTACGAGCAGTACTTC
CASSPQQGVLSYEQYF
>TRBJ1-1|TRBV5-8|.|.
TGTGCCAGCAGCCTGAGAGAGGACACTGAAGCTTTCTTT
CASSLREDTEAFF
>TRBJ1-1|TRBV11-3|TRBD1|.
TGTGCCAGCAGCTGGGACAGTAACACTGAAGCTTTCTTT
CASSWDSNTEAFF
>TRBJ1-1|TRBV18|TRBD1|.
TGTGCCAGCTCACCGGGACAGGACACTGAAGCTTTCTTT
CASSPGQDTEAFF
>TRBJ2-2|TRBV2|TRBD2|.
TGTGCCAGCAGAGGACTAGCGGGGAACACCGGGGAGCTGTTTTTT
CASRGLAGNTGELFF
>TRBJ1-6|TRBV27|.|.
TGTGCCAGCTCCCATGGGGCCACCACCCCCAATTCACCCCTCCACTTT
CASSHGATTPNSPLHF
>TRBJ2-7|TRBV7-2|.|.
TGTGCCAGCAGCTCCCCCCCGGACACCGTATCCTACGAGCAGTACTTC
CASSSPPDTVSYEQYF
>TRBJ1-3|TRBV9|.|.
TGTGCCAGCAGCGCATCCCTCCGACAGGTGGCCGGAAACACCATATATTTT
CASSASLRQVAGNTIYF
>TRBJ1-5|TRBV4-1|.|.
TGCGCCAGCAGTACCAACTACGGGAGTCAGCCCCAGCATTTT
CASSTNYGSQPQHF
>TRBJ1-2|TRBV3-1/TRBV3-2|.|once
TGTGCCAGCAGCCAAGATTACAGGATCCTCTATGGCTACACCTTC
CASSQDYRILYGYTF
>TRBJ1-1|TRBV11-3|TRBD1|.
TGTGCCAGCAGCTTTCCGGGACAGGGCCAGGATACTGAAGCTTTCTTT
CASSFPGQGQDTEAFF
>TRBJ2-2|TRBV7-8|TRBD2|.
TGTGCCAGCAGCTTAGGATCCCATAGCGGGGGGGCTATCGGGGAGCTGTTTTTT
CASSLGSHSGGAIGELFF
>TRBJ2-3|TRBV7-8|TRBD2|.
TGTGCCAGCAGCCGCCGGGGAGCGGGGGTGATCACAGATACGCAGTATTTT
CASSRRGAGVITDTQYF
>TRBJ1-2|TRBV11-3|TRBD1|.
TGTGCCAGCAGCCCTGCCGGGACAGGGTGTGTCTACTTC
CASSPAGTGCVYF
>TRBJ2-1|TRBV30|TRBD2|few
TGTGCCTGGAGTGTTAGACGGGGGGGTGAGCAGTTCTTC
CAWSVRRGGEQFF
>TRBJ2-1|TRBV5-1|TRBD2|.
TGCGCCAGCAGCTTAGGGACTAGCGGGAGACCTTTCAATGAGCAGTTCTTC
CASSLGTSGRPFNEQFF
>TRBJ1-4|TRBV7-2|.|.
TGTGCCAGCAGCTCTCAGGGTCTGACTAATGAAAAACTGTTTTTT
CASSSQGLTNEKLFF
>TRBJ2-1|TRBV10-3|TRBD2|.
TGTGCCATCAGTGGGGGACTAGCGGGCTCCTACAATGAGCAGTTCTTC
CAISGGLAGSYNEQFF
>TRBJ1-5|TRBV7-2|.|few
TGTGCCAGCAGCTCCGTTAGAGACAATCAGCCCCAGCATTTT
CASSSVRDNQPQHF
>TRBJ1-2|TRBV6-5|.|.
TGTGCCAGCAGTTACATGGGCCAAAACTATGGCTACACCTTC
CASSYMGQNYGYTF
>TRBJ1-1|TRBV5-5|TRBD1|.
TGTGCCAGCAGCTTGGGTGGGACAGGGACTCTTTCACTGAACACTGAAGCTTTCTTT
CASSLGGTGTLSLNTEAFF
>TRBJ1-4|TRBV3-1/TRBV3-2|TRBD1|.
TGTGCCAGCAGCCCAGGGGACAGAAGAGAAAAACTGTTTTTT
CASSPGDRREKLFF
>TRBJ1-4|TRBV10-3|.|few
TGTGCCATCAGCCAGGGGCGTAATGAAAAACTGTTTTTT
CAISQGRNEKLFF
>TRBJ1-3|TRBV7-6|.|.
TGTGCCAGCAGCTTAGGGGGGGGCTCTGGAAACACCATATATTTT
CASSLGGGSGNTIYF
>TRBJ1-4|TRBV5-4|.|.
TGTGCCAGCAGTACAGAAAGGGGAAAGAGTGAAAAACTGTTTTTT
CASSTERGKSEKLFF
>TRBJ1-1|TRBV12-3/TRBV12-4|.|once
TGTGCCAGCAGTTTATGGGCAGGGAACGCTTTCTTT
CASSLWAGNAFF
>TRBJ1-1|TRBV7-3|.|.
TGTGCCAGCAGCTCCCCCCTACAGTCCATGAACACTGAAGCTTTCTTT
CASSSPLQSMNTEAFF
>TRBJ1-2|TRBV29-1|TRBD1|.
TGCAGCGTTCAGGGGGCTAACTATGGCTACACCTTC
CSVQGANYGYTF